The next 16 T cell receptor beta chains were all read from a single sample in a study of CD8 T cells in Susac syndrome. With random hexamers, reverse transcription was performed on about 0.5 to 1 ug of RNA. TCRdb re-called the immunoSEQ multiplex PCR reads with MiXCR, one entry per CDR3 protein. Of about 150,000 distinct CDR3 sequences listed, approximately 93% are singletons. Sequenced sample: CD8+ T cells from PBMCs. These receptors were taken from a human donor with multiple sclerosis.

The chain joins TRBV7-9 to TRBJ2-7; D is perhaps TRBD1 or TRBD2 (5 bases each). This CDR3 is 15 amino acids long. The V and J ends lost 5 bases and 5 bases respectively, with 19 bases between them. CDR1 is SEHNR and CDR2 is FQNEAQ in the germline V gene (reference sequence). CDR3 bases: TGTGCCAGCAGCCCTACAGGCAGCGGCCGAAACGAGCAGTACTTC. Translating it yields CASSPTGSGRNEQYF.

The chain employs TRBV7-9 and TRBJ1-2; D is unresolved. In germline, CDR1 is SEHNR, CDR2 FQNEAQ (reference sequence). V shed 1 base and J shed 4 bases, with 10 bases lying between them. CDR3 size: 14 residues. The CDR3 DNA is TGTGCCAGCAGCTTAGTCGGGCCATTCTATGGCTACACCTTC. The encoded protein is CASSLVGPFYGYTF.

CDR3 region: CAIRQFAYEQYF. The CDR3 nucleotides read TGTGCCATCCGACAGTTCGCCTACGAGCAGTACTTC. This chain connects TRBV2 to TRBJ2-7; TRBD1 might be the D (5 bases). Per the germline V gene, CDR1 is SNHLY and CDR2 is FYNNEI. The ends were cut back, 10 bases at V and 2 bases at J, with 12 bases in the middle. This CDR3 spans 12 amino acids.

This rearrangement joins TRBV5-1 to TRBJ2-1; tentative D call: TRBD1 (5 bases). The CDR3 extends over 17 amino acids. The V and J ends lost 0 bases and 7 bases respectively, with 20 bases between them. The germline gives CDR1 SGHRS, CDR2 YFSETQ. This chain's CDR3 is CASSLVGQGLEKNEQFF. The CDR3 DNA reads TGCGCCAGCAGCTTGGTTGGTCAGGGTCTCGAAAAAAATGAGCAGTTCTTC.

The chain carries TRBV12-3 or TRBV12-4 and TRBJ2-7, with a possible D match to TRBD1 (6 bases). The CDR3 extends over 13 amino acids. The V end was cut by 7 bases, the J end by 2 bases, with 12 bases between. CDR3 region: CASKPGDTYEQYF. In nucleotides, the CDR3 is TGTGCCAGCAAACCAGGGGATACCTACGAGCAGTACTTC.

This chain links TRBV7-3 with TRBJ2-4, with 7 nucleotides matching TRBD2. The CDR3 has 14 residues. Germline assignment: CDR1 SGHTA and CDR2 FQGTGA. Trimming took 4 bases from V and 6 from J; bases not matched to a gene: 6. The CDR3 DNA is TGTGCCAGCAGCTCAGGACTAGGCTCAAACATTCAGTACTTC. Its translation: CASSSGLGSNIQYF.

This clonotype has just a few counts. The chain uses TRBV7-9 and TRBJ2-3; D remains unclear. Germline V gene lookup returns CDR1 SEHNR and CDR2 FQNEAQ (reference sequence). Trimming cost V 6 bases and J 3 bases, with 7 bases left between them. The CDR3 has 12 amino acids. As DNA, the CDR3 is TGTGCCAGCAGTCCCACTACAGATACGCAGTATTTT. Its protein product is CASSPTTDTQYF.

This chain connects TRBV12-3 or TRBV12-4 to TRBJ2-7; no clear D gene. The length of the CDR3 is 13 residues. V was shortened by 3 bases and J by 1 base, with 7 bases between the two germline ends. The CDR3 bases are TGTGCCAGCAGTTTTCACAGTTCCTACGAGCAGTACTTC. It translates to CASSFHSSYEQYF.

This clonotype occurred once. The chain is built from TRBV7-9 and TRBJ1-5, with TRBD1 matching over 9 bases. With V trimmed by 5 bases and J by 5 bases, 4 bases remained unmatched. The V gene's germline CDR1 is SEHNR and CDR2 FQNEAQ (reference sequence). The length of the CDR3 is 14 residues. The CDR3 sequence is CASSRGDRDQPQHF. CDR3 DNA: TGTGCCAGCAGCAGGGGGGACAGGGATCAGCCCCAGCATTTT.

The chain recombines TRBV12-3 or TRBV12-4 with TRBJ2-7, with 7 bases that match TRBD1. V was clipped by 5 bases and J by 2 bases; unmatched bases: 9. CDR3 size: 15 residues. The CDR3 DNA is TGTGCCAGCAGTCCTTGGACAGGACGCCCCTACGAGCAGTACTTC. Translated, it gives CASSPWTGRPYEQYF.

The chain links TRBV7-2 to TRBJ2-1; maybe TRBD1 (5 bases). The ends were cut back, 6 bases at V and 8 bases at J, with 11 bases in the middle. In germline, CDR1 is SGHTA, CDR2 FQGNSA. CDR3 length: 12 residues. CDR3 nucleotides: TGTGCCAGCAGTTTGGACATGCATGAGCAGTTCTTC. The encoded protein is CASSLDMHEQFF.

J is TRBJ2-1 and V is TRBV19, with D perhaps matching TRBD1 or TRBD2 (5 bases each). Germline lookup yields CDR1 LNHDA and CDR2 SQIVND (reference sequence). With 9 bases removed from V and 2 bases from J, the gap between germline ends came to 11 bases. The CDR3 has 13 amino acids. DNA for the CDR3: TGTGCCAGCGAGGGGCCAACCTACAATGAGCAGTTCTTC. It translates to CASEGPTYNEQFF.

The chain uses TRBV5-6 and TRBJ2-1; D is unresolved. CDR3 length: 11 amino acids. Germline V lookup: CDR1 SGHDT, CDR2 YYEEEE. The V end was cut by 5 bases, the J end by 5 bases, with 5 bases between. The CDR3 nucleotides are TGTGCCAGCAGGGTAAACAATGAGCAGTTCTTC. Translation: CASRVNNEQFF.

The chain is built from TRBV7-9 and TRBJ2-7; unclear D gene. The CDR3 has 15 residues. Germline V gene sequence: CDR1 SEHNR, CDR2 FQNEAQ (reference sequence). V was cut by 5 bases and J by 7 bases, with 21 bases left in between. The CDR3 spells CASSPLWAPPFEQYF. In DNA, the CDR3 is TGTGCCAGCAGCCCCCTTTGGGCGCCCCCGTTTGAGCAGTACTTC.

The chain couples TRBV7-2 to TRBJ2-3; D tentatively reads TRBD1 or TRBD2 (5 bases each). This CDR3 comprises 12 residues. Germline V lookup: CDR1 SGHTA, CDR2 FQGNSA. Trimming removed 5 bases at V and 6 bases at J, with 9 bases between. The CDR3 loop reads CASSGGWDTQYF. The CDR3 coding sequence is TGTGCCAGCAGCGGGGGTTGGGATACGCAGTATTTT.

The chain combines TRBV3-1 with TRBJ1-2, with D unresolved. V lost 6 bases to trimming and J lost 7 bases, with 12 bases between them. This CDR3 has 12 residues. The germline gives CDR1 LGHDT, CDR2 YNNKEL (reference sequence). The CDR3 loop reads CASRIPSGGYTF. The DNA for the CDR3 is TGTGCCAGCAGGATTCCGAGTGGTGGCTACACCTTC.